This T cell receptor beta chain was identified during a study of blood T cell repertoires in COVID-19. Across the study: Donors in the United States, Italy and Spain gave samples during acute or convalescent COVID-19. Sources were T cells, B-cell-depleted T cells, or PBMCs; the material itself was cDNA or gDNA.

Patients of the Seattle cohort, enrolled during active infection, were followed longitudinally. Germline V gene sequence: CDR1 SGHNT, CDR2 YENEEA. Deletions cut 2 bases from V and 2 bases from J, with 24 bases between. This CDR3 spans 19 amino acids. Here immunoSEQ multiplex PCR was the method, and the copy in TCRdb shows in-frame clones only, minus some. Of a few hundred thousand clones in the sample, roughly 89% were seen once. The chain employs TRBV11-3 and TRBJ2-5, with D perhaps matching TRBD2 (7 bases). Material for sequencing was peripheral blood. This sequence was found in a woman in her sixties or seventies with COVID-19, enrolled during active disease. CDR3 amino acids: CASSLTSYRGGLRQETQYF. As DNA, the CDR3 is TGTGCCAGCAGCTTAACCTCTTATAGGGGGGGATTACGACAAGAGACCCAGTACTTC.